This T cell receptor beta chain is from a study of radiotherapy plus CTLA-4 blockade in lung cancer. Overall study results and limits: Once radiotherapy plus ipilimumab had been given, TCR clones derived from tumor expanded in blood.

Turning to this clone: Its antigen is unidentified.

Ipilimumab CTLA-4 blockade and focal radiation were given to patients with chemo-refractory metastatic non-small-cell lung cancer. This CDR3 region has 13 residues. Germline V gene sequence: CDR1 LNHDA, CDR2 SQIVND (reference sequence). V lost 7 bases to trimming and J lost 3 bases; unmatched junction nucleotides: 4. Using immunoSEQ multiplex PCR, the repertoire was profiled, and TCRdb retains in-frame clones only, with some absent. Of roughly 80,000 clones in the sample, about four fifths were seen once. The input for sequencing was peripheral blood, taken from a patient treated with radiotherapy plus ipilimumab. The chain has TRBV19 and TRBJ2-5, with 8 nucleotides matching TRBD1. The receptor's source is a human donor with non-small cell lung cancer who had a partial response to radiotherapy plus ipilimumab. Some clones in this sample may be carry-over from other donors' samples. CDR3 bases: TGTGCCAGTACAGGGACAGGCGAAGAGACCCAGTACTTC. Protein: CASTGTGEETQYF. Using reference TRBV19 and TRBJ2-5 for the parts outside the CDR3, the full variable domain is DGGITQSPKYLFRKEGQNVTLSCEQNLNHDAMYWYRQDPGQGLRLIYYSQIVNDFQKGDIAEGYSVSREKKESFPLTVTSAQKNPTAFYLCASTGTGEETQYFGPGTRLLVL.